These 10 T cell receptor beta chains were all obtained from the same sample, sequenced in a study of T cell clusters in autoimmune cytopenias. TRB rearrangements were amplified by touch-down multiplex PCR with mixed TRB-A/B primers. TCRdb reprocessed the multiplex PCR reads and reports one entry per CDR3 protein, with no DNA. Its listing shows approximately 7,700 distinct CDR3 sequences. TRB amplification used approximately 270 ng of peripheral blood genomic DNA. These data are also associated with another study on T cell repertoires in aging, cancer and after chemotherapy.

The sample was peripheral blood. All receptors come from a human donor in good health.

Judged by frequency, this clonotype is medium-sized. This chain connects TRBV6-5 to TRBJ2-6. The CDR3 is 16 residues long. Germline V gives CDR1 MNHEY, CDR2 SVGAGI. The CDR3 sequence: CASSPRRTSGANVLTF.

CDR3 amino acids: CASSYARQETQYF. The chain combines TRBV6-6 with TRBJ2-5. CDR1 and CDR2 (germline): MNHNY, SVGAGI (reference sequence). This CDR3 has 13 amino acids.

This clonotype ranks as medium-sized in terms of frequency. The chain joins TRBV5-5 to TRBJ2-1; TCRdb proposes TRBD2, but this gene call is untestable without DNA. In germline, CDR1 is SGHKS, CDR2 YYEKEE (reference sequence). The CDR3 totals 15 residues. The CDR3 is CASSILAGANNEQFF.

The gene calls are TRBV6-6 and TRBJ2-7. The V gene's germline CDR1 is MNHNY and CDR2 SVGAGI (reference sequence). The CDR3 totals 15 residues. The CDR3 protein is CASSSHTEALYEQYF.

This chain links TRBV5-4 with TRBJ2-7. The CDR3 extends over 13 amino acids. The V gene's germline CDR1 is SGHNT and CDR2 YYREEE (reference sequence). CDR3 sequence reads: CASSSNPSYEQYF.

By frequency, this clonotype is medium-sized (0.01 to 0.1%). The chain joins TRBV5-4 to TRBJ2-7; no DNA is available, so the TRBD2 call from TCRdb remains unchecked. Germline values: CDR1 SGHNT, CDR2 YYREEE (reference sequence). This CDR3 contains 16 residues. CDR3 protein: CASSPELAGAPHEQYF.

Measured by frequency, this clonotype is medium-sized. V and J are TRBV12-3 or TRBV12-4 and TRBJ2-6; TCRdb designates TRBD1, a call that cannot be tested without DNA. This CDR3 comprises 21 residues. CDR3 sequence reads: CASSFSRTGQGEISGANVLTF.

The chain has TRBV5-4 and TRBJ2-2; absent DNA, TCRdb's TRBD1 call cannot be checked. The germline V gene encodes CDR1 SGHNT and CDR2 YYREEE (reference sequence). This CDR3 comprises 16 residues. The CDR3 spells CASSHYGGRGTGELFF. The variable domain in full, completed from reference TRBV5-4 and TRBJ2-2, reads ETGVTQSPTHLIKTRGQQVTLRCSSQSGHNTVSWYQQALGQGPQFIFQYYREEENGRGNFPPRFSGLQFPNYSSELNVNALELDDSALYLCASSHYGGRGTGELFFGEGSRLTVL.

The CDR3 protein is CASSGGQGEWDTIYF. V and J are TRBV5-6 and TRBJ1-3; without DNA, the TCRdb call of TRBD1 cannot be checked. The CDR3 is 15 amino acids. Germline V gives CDR1 SGHDT, CDR2 YYEEEE.

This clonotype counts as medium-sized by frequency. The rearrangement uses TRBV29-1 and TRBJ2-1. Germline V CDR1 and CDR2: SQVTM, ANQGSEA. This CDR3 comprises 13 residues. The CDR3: CSVGAERYNEQFF.